Following are 10 T cell receptor beta chains from one sample sequenced in a study of cytomegalovirus exposure and HLA in healthy donors. It was with 60 Vbeta and 13 Jbeta primers that the PCR ran. Sequencing was performed with immunoSEQ multiplex PCR; in TCRdb, only in-frame clones are kept and a portion is missing. This table lists tens of thousands of clones. The specimen was PBMCs. The source is a female donor in good health and CMV-seronegative.

The chain employs TRBV30 and TRBJ1-2, with D unclear. CDR3 size: 13 residues. Germline lookup yields CDR1 GTSNPN and CDR2 SVGIG (reference sequence). Trimming removed 3 bases from V and 4 bases from J, with 12 bases in between. The CDR3 loop reads CAWRGDPVYGYTF. The CDR3, as DNA: TGTGCCTGGAGGGGAGACCCGGTCTATGGCTACACCTTC. Filled out from reference TRBV30 and TRBJ1-2, the complete variable domain reads SQTIHQWPATLVQPVGSPLSLECTVEGTSNPNLYWYRQAAGRGLQLLFYSVGIGQISSEVPQNLSASRPQDRQFILSSKKLLLSDSGFYLCAWRGDPVYGYTFGSGTRLTVV.

The rearrangement links TRBV18 to TRBJ1-5; D unclear. Germline CDR1 is KGHSH and CDR2 is LQKENI. The CDR3 is 15 amino acids. V lost 10 bases and J 2 bases, leaving 18 bases between the germline ends. CDR3 in amino acids: CATRRETSGNQPQHF. CDR3 DNA: TGTGCCACCCGCCGGGAGACATCGGGCAATCAGCCCCAGCATTTT.

The chain combines TRBV5-4 with TRBJ2-5; D perhaps matches TRBD2 (6 bases). This CDR3 is 15 amino acids long. V lost 5 bases and J lost 1, with 15 bases in between. Germline V gene sequence: CDR1 SGHNT, CDR2 YYREEE (reference sequence). CDR3 region: CASSDQPSAQETQYF. The CDR3 DNA is TGTGCCAGCAGTGACCAGCCTAGCGCCCAAGAGACCCAGTACTTC.

CDR3 sequence reads: CASLQGLPDLYGYTF. As DNA, the CDR3 is TGTGCCAGCCTGCAGGGGCTCCCAGACCTCTATGGCTACACCTTC. This rearrangement joins TRBV2 to TRBJ1-2; TRBD1 might be the D (6 bases). Germline V gene lookup returns CDR1 SNHLY and CDR2 FYNNEI. This CDR3 contains 15 residues. Trimming shortened V by 8 bases and J by 4 bases, and 20 bases separated the two germline ends.

The chain uses TRBV30 and TRBJ2-1; 9 nucleotides line up with TRBD2. The CDR3 has 15 amino acids. Germline CDR1 GTSNPN, CDR2 SVGIG (reference sequence). V dropped 1 base and J dropped 5; count of bases not matched to a gene: 6. The CDR3 here is CAWSETSGPDNEQFF. The DNA of the CDR3 is TGTGCCTGGAGTGAGACTAGCGGACCCGACAATGAGCAGTTCTTC.

The rearrangement joins TRBV6-1 to TRBJ2-6, with D unresolved. V was trimmed by 3 bases and J by 1 base, leaving 7 bases between them. The CDR3 runs to 15 residues. Germline assignment: CDR1 MNHNS and CDR2 SASEGT. The CDR3 nucleotides read TGTGCCAGCAGTGAGTCCGGGTCTGGGGCCAACGTCCTGACTTTC. Translation: CASSESGSGANVLTF.

The chain combines TRBV6-5 with TRBJ1-1; no clear D. Germline assignment: CDR1 MNHEY and CDR2 SVGAGI. This CDR3 is 15 amino acids long. The ends were cut back, 2 bases at V and 11 bases at J, with 21 bases in the middle. The CDR3, as DNA: TGTGCCAGCAGTTACACGCGAACCTCCTCCGAGAAGGCTTTCTTT. Its protein product is CASSYTRTSSEKAFF.

This chain connects TRBV7-6 to TRBJ2-7, with TRBD1 matching 11 bases. The CDR3 consists of 15 residues. Germline CDR1 and CDR2: SGHVS and FNYEAQ. The J segment lost 4 bases and the V segment lost 5 bases, leaving 7 bases of the junction unmatched. The CDR3 region is CASSPGQGARYEQYF. CDR3 coding DNA: TGTGCCAGCAGCCCAGGACAGGGGGCTCGGTACGAGCAGTACTTC.

The chain couples TRBV29-1 to TRBJ1-2, with TRBD1 identical over 7 bases. The CDR3 contains 12 residues. Germline assignment: CDR1 SQVTM and CDR2 ANQGSEA. The V segment lost 0 bases and the J segment 12 bases; nucleotides outside the gene matches: 7. This chain's CDR3 is CSVEDRYRGHTF. The CDR3, as DNA: TGCAGCGTTGAAGATCGGTACAGGGGCCACACCTTC.

The chain recombines TRBV7-9 with TRBJ2-5, with D perhaps TRBD1 (5 bases). This CDR3 region has 15 residues. V was trimmed by 5 bases and J by 5 bases, leaving 18 bases between them. The germline CDR1 and CDR2 sequences are SEHNR and FQNEAQ (reference sequence). Here the CDR3 reads CASSRRQLQRETQYF. The CDR3 DNA reads as TGTGCCAGCAGCCGGAGACAGCTTCAAAGGGAGACCCAGTACTTC. The whole variable domain, filled in from reference TRBV7-9 and TRBJ2-5, reads DTGVSQNPRHKITKRGQNVTFRCDPISEHNRLYWYRQTLGQGPEFLTYFQNEAQLEKSRLLSDRFSAERPKGSFSTLEIQRTEQGDSAMYLCASSRRQLQRETQYFGPGTRLLVL.